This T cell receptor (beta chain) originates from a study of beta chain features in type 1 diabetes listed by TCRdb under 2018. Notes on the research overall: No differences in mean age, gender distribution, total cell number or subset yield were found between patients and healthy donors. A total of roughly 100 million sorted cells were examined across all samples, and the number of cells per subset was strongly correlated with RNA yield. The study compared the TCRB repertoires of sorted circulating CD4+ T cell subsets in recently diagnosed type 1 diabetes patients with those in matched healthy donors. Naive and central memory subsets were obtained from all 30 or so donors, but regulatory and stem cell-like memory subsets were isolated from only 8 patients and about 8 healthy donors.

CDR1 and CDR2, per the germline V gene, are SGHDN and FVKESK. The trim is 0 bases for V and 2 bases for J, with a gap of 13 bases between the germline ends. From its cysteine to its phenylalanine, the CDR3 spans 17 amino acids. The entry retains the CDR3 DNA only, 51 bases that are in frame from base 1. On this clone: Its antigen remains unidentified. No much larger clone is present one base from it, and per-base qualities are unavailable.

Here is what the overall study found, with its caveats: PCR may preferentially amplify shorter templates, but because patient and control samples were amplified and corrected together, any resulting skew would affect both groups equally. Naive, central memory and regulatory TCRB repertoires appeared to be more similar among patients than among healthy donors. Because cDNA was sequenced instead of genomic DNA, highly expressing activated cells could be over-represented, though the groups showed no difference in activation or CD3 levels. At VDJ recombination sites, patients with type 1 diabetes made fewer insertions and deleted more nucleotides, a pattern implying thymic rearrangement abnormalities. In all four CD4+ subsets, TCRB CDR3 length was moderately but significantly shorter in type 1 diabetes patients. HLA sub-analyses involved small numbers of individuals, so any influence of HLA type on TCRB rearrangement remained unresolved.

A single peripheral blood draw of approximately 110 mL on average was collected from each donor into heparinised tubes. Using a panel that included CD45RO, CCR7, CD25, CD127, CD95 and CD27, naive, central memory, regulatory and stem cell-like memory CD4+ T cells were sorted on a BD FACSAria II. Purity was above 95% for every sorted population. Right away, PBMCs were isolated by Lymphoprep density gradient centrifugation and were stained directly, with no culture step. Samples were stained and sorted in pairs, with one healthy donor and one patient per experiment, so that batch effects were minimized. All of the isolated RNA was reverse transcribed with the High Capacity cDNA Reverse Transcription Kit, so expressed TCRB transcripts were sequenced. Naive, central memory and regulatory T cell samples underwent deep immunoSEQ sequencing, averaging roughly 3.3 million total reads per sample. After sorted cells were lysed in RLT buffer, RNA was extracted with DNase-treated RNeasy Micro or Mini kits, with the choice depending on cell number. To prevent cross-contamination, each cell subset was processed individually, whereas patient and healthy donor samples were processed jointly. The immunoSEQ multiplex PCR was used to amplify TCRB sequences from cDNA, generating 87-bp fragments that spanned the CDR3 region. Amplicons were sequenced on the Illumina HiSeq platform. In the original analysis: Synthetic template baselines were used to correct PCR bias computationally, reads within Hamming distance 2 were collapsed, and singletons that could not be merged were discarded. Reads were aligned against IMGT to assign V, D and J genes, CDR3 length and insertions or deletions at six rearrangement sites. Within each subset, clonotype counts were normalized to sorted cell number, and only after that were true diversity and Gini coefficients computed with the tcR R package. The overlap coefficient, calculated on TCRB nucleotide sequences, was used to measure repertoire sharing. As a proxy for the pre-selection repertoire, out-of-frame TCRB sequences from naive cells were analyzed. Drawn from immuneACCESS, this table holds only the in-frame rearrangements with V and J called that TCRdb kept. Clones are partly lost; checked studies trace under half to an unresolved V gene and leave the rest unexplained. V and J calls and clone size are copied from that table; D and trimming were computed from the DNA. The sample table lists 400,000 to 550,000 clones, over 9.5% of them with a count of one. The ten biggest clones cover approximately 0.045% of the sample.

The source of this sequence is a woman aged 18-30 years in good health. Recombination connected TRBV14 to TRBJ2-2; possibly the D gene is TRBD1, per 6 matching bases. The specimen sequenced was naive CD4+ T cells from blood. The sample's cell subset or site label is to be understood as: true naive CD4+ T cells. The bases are TGTGCCAGCAGCCAAGATTTTGGACAGCTCAACACCGGGGAGCTGTTTTTT. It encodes CASSQDFGQLNTGELFF. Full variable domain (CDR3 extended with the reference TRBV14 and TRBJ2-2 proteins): EAGVTQFPSHSVIEKGQTVTLRCDPISGHDNLYWYRRVMGKEIKFLLHFVKESKQDESGMPNNRFLAERTGGTYSTLKVQPAELEDSGVYFCASSQDFGQLNTGELFFGEGSRLTVL.